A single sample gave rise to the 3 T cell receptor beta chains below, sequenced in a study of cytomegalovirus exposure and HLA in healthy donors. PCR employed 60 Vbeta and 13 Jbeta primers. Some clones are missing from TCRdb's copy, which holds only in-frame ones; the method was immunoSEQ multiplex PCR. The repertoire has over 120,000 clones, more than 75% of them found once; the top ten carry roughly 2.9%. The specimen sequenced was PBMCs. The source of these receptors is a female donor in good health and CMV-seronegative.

The CDR3: CASSPRPRGFSHYEQYF. The CDR3 DNA follows: TGTGCCAGCAGTCCGAGACCTAGGGGGTTTTCGCACTACGAGCAGTACTTC. The chain has TRBV28 and TRBJ2-7; possible D gene TRBD1, 6 bases. The CDR3 has 17 residues. Germline-derived CDR1 and CDR2 are MDHEN and SYDVKM. Trimming removed 5 bases at V and 3 bases at J, with 23 bases between. Together with reference TRBV28 and TRBJ2-7, the CDR3 gives the full variable domain: DVKVTQSSRYLVKRTGEKVFLECVQDMDHENMFWYRQDPGLGLRLIYFSYDVKMKEKGDIPEGYSVSREKKERFSLILESASTNQTSMYLCASSPRPRGFSHYEQYFGPGTRLTVT.

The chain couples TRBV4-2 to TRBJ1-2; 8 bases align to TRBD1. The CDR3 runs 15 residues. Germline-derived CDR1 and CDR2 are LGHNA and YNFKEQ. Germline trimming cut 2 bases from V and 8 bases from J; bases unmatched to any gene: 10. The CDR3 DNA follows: TGTGCCAGCAGCCAACAGGACAGGGCCATTAACGGCTACACCTTC. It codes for CASSQQDRAINGYTF.

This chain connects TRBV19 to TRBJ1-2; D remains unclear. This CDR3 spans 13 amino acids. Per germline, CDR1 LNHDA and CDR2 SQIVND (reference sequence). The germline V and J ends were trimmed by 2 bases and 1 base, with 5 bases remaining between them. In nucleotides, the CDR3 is TGTGCCAGTAGTATATACGGTAACTATGGCTACACCTTC. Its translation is CASSIYGNYGYTF. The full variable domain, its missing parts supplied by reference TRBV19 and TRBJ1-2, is DGGITQSPKYLFRKEGQNVTLSCEQNLNHDAMYWYRQDPGQGLRLIYYSQIVNDFQKGDIAEGYSVSREKKESFPLTVTSAQKNPTAFYLCASSIYGNYGYTFGSGTRLTVV.